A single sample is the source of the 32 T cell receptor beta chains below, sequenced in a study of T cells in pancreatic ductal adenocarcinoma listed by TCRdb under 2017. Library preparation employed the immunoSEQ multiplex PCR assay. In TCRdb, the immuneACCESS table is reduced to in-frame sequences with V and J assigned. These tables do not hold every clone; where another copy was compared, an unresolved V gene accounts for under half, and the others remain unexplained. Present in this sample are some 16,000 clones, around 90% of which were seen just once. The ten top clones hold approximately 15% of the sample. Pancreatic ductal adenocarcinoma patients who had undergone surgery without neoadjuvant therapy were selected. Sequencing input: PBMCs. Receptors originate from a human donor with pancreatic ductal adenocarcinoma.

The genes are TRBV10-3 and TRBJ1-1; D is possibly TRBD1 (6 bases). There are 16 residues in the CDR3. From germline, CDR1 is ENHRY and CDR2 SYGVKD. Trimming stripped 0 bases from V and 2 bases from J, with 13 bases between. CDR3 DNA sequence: TGTGCCATCAGTGAGTCGAGAGGGACACTTAACACTGAAGCTTTCTTT. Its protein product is CAISESRGTLNTEAFF.

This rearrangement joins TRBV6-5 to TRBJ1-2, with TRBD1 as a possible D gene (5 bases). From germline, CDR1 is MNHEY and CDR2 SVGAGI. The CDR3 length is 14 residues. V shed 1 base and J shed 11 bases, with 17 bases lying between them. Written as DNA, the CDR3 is TGTGCCAGCAGTTACTTGGAGGGGCGTTCTGGGTACACCTTC. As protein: CASSYLEGRSGYTF.

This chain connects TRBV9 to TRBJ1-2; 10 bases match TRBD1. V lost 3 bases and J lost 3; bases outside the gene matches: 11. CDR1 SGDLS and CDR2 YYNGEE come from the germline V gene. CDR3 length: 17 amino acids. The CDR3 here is CASSGGVRDRGDYGYTF. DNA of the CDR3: TGTGCCAGCAGCGGCGGTGTCCGGGACAGGGGCGACTATGGCTACACCTTC.

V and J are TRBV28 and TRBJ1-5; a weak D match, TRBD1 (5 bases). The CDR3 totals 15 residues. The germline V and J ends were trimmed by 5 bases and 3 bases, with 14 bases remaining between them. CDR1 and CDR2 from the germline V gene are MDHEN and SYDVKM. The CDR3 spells CASSRAKGANQPQHF. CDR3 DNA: TGTGCCAGCAGTCGGGCTAAAGGGGCCAATCAGCCCCAGCATTTT.

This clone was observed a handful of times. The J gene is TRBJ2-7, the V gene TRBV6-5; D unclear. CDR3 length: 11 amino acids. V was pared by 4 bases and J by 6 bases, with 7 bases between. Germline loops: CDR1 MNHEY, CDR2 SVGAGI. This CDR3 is CASSWGPEQYF. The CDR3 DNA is TGTGCCAGCAGTTGGGGTCCCGAGCAGTACTTC.

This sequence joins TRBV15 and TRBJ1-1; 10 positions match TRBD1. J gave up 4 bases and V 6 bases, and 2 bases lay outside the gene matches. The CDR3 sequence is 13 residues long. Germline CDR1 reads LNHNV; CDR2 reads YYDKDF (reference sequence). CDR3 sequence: CATRGDRGTEAFF. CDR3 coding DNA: TGTGCCACCAGGGGGGACAGGGGCACTGAAGCTTTCTTT.

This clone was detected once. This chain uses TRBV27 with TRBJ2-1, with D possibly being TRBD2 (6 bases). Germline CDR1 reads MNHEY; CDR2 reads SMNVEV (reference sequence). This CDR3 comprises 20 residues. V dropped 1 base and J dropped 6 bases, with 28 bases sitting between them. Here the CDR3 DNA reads TGTGCCAGCAGTTTATGGTGGGGGGAAGTGGCCCAATTGGGGACCAATGAGCAGTTCTTC. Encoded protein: CASSLWWGEVAQLGTNEQFF.

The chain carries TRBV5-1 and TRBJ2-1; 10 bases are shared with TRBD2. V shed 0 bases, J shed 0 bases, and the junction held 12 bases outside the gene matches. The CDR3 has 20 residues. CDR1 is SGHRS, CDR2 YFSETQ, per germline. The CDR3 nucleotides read TGCGCCAGCAGCTTGGCCAGTAGCGGGGGGTTATCGGGCTCCTACAATGAGCAGTTCTTC. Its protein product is CASSLASSGGLSGSYNEQFF.

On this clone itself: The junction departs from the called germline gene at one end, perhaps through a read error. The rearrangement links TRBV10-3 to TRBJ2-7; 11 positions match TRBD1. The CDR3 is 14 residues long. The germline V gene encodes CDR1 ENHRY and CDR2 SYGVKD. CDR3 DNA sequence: TGTGCCATCAGTGGATATGGACAGGGGGCCGCCCGTCTGTTC. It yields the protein CAISGYGQGAARLF.

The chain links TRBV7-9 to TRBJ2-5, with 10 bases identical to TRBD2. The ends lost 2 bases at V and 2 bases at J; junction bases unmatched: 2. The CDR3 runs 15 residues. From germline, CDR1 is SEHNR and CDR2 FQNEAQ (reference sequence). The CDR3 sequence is CASSLQAGGQETQYF. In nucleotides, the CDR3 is TGTGCCAGCAGCTTACAAGCGGGGGGGCAAGAGACCCAGTACTTC.

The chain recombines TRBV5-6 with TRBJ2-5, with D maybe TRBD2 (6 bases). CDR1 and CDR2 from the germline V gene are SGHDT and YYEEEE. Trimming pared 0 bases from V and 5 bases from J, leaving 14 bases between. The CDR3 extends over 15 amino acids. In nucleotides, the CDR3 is TGTGCCAGCAGCTTGGCCCGGGGGATCTGGGAGACCCAGTACTTC. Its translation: CASSLARGIWETQYF.

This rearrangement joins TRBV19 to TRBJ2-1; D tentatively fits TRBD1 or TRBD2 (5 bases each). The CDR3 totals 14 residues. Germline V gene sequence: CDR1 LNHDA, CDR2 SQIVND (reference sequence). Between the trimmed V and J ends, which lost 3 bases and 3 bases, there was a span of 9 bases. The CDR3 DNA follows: TGTGCCAGTAGTATTTGGGGGAGCTACAATGAGCAGTTCTTC. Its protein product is CASSIWGSYNEQFF.

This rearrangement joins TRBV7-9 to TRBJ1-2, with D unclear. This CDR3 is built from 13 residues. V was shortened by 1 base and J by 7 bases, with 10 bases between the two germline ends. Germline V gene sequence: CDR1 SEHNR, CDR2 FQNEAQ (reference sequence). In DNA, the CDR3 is TGTGCCAGCAGCTTAGGTACATATGGTGGCTACACCTTC. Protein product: CASSLGTYGGYTF.

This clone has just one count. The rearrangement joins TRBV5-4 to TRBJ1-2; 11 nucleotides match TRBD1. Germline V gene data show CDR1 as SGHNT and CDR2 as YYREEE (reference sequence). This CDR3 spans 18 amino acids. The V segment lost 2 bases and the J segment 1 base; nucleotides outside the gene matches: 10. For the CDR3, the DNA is TGTGCCAGCAGCTTCCCCGGGACAGGGGGTGGGGGTAACTATGGCTACACCTTC. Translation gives CASSFPGTGGGGNYGYTF.

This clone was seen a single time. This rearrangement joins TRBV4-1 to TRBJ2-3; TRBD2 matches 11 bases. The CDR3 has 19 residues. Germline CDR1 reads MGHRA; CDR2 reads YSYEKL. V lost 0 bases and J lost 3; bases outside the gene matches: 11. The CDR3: CASSQDRVTSGRLTDTQYF. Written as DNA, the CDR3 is TGCGCCAGCAGCCAAGATAGAGTTACTAGCGGGAGATTGACAGATACGCAGTATTTT.

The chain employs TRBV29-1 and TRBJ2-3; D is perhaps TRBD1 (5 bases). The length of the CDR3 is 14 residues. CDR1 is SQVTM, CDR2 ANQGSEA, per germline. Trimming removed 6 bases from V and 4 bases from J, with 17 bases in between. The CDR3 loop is CSVGGAGMADTQYF. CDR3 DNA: TGCAGCGTCGGTGGGGCAGGGATGGCAGATACGCAGTATTTT.

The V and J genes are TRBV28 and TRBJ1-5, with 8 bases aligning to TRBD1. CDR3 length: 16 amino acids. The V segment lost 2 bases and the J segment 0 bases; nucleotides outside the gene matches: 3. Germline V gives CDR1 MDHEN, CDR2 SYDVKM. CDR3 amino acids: CASSLAGTGSNQPQHF. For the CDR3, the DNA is TGTGCCAGCAGTTTAGCCGGGACAGGTAGCAATCAGCCCCAGCATTTT.

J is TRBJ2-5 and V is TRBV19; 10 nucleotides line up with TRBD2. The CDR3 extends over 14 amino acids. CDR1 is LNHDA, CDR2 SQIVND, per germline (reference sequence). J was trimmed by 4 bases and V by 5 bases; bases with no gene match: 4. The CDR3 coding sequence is TGTGCCAGTAGTTTAGCGGGGGGTTTAGAGACCCAGTACTTC. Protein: CASSLAGGLETQYF. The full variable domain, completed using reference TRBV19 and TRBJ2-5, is DGGITQSPKYLFRKEGQNVTLSCEQNLNHDAMYWYRQDPGQGLRLIYYSQIVNDFQKGDIAEGYSVSREKKESFPLTVTSAQKNPTAFYLCASSLAGGLETQYFGPGTRLLVL.

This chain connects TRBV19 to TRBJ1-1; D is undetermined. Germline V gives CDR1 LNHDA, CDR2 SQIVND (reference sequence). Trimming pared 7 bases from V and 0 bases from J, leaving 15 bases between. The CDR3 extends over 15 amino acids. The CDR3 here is CASNPNAVMNTEAFF. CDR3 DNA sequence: TGTGCCAGTAACCCTAACGCAGTCATGAACACTGAAGCTTTCTTT. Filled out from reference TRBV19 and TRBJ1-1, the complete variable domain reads DGGITQSPKYLFRKEGQNVTLSCEQNLNHDAMYWYRQDPGQGLRLIYYSQIVNDFQKGDIAEGYSVSREKKESFPLTVTSAQKNPTAFYLCASNPNAVMNTEAFFGQGTRLTVV.

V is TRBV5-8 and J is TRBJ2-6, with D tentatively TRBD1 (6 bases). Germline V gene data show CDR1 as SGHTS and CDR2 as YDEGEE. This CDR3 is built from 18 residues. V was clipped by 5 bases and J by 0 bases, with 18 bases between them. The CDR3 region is CASRWDTGISSGANVLTF. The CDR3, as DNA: TGTGCCAGCAGATGGGACACGGGCATTAGCTCTGGGGCCAACGTCCTGACTTTC.

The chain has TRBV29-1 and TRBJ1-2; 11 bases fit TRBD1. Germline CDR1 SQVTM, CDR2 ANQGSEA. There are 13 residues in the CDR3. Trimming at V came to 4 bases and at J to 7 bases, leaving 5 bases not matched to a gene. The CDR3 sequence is CSVGTGGAAGYTF. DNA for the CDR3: TGCAGCGTTGGGACAGGGGGCGCGGCTGGCTACACCTTC.

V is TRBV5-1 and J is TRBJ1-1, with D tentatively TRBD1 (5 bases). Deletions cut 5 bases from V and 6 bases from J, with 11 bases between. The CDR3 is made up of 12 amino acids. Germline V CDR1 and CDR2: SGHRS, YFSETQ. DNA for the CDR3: TGCGCCAGCAGGAACGACAGAGCTGAAGCTTTCTTT. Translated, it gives CASRNDRAEAFF.

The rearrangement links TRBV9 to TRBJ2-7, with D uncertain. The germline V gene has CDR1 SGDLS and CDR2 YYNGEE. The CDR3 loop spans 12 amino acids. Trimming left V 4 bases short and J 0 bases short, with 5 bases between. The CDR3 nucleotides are TGTGCCAGCAGCCTAAACTCCTACGAGCAGTACTTC. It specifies CASSLNSYEQYF.

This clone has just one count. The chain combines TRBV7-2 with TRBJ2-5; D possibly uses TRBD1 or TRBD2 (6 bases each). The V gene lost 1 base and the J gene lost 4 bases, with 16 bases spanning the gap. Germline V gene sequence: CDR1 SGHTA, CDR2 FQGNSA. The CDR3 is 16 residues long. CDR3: CASSLVSGGARETQYF. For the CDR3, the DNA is TGTGCCAGCAGCTTAGTCTCCGGGGGCGCGAGAGAGACCCAGTACTTC.

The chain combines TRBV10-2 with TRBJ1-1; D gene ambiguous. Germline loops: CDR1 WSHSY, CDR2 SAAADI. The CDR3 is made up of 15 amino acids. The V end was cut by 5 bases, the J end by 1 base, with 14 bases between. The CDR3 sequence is CASSFYLGSNTEAFF. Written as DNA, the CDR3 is TGCGCCAGCAGTTTTTATTTAGGATCGAACACTGAAGCTTTCTTT.

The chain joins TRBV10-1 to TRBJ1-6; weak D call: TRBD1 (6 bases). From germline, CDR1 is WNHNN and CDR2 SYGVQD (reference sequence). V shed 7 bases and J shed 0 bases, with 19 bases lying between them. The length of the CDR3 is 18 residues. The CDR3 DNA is TGCGCCAGCACGAACGGGACATCCATGAGCTCCTATAATTCACCCCTCCACTTT. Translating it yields CASTNGTSMSSYNSPLHF.

CDR3 in amino acids: CSAAIPGQGPLNTEAFF. In DNA form, the CDR3 reads TGCAGCGCTGCAATACCGGGACAGGGGCCCCTGAACACTGAAGCTTTCTTT. The chain carries TRBV29-1 and TRBJ1-1; 10 positions match TRBD1. The germline V gene has CDR1 SQVTM and CDR2 ANQGSEA. The CDR3 consists of 17 residues. Trimming cost V 7 bases and J 0 bases; bases outside gene matches: 14.

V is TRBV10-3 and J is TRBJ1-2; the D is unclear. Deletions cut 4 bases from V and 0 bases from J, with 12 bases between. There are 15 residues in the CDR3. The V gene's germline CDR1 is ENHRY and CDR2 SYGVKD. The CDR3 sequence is CAISVQGGSNYGYTF. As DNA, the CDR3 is TGTGCCATCAGTGTTCAAGGCGGTTCTAACTATGGCTACACCTTC.

The CDR3 region is CASTLQGQGAYEQYF. Here the CDR3 DNA reads TGTGCCAGCACCTTACAGGGACAGGGGGCCTACGAGCAGTACTTC. V usage is TRBV6-1 and J usage is TRBJ2-7; 11 bases match TRBD1. The CDR3 is made up of 15 amino acids. Germline V gene lookup returns CDR1 MNHNS and CDR2 SASEGT. V was clipped by 7 bases and J by 2 bases; unmatched bases: 7.

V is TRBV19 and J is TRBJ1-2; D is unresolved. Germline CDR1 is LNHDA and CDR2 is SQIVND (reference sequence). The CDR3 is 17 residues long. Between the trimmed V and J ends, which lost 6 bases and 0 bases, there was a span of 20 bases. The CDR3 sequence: CASRTDGLGTSNYGYTF. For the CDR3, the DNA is TGTGCCAGTAGAACCGACGGTTTGGGAACCTCTAACTATGGCTACACCTTC. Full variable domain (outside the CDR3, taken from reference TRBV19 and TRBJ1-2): DGGITQSPKYLFRKEGQNVTLSCEQNLNHDAMYWYRQDPGQGLRLIYYSQIVNDFQKGDIAEGYSVSREKKESFPLTVTSAQKNPTAFYLCASRTDGLGTSNYGYTFGSGTRLTVV.

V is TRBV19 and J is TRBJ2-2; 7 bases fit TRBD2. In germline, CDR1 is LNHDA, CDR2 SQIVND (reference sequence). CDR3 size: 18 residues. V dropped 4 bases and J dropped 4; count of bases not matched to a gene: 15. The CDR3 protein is CASSTIRLAQSSTGELFF. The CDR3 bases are TGTGCCAGTAGTACCATACGACTAGCCCAATCTAGCACCGGGGAGCTGTTTTTT.

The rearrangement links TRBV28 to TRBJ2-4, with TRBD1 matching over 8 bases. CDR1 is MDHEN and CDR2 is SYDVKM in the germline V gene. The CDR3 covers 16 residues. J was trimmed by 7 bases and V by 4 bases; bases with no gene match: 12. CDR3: CASSSPDRAPRNIQYF. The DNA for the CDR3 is TGTGCCAGCAGTTCCCCGGACAGGGCCCCAAGGAACATTCAGTACTTC.